This entry lists 5 T cell receptor beta chains sequenced from one sample in a study of regulatory T cells in long-lasting Graves disease. The time point denotes: persistent/refractory GD, antithyroid drugs over 5 years with positive TRAb. TCR sequences were obtained from RNA taken from PBMCs. Construction of the TCR beta libraries employed iRepertoire HTBI primers in conjunction with Arm-PCR of CDR3 regions. Using its own MiXCR run on the multiplex PCR reads, TCRdb lists one record per CDR3 protein. This table has roughly 400,000 distinct CDR3 sequences, 21% appearing once. Source: peripheral blood mononuclear cells (PBMCs), taken when the disease was refractory, from a patient treated with antithyroid drugs. These receptors all come from a female donor with Graves disease.

This clonotype was seen at least ten times. This chain joins TRBV27 and TRBJ1-1, with D possibly matching TRBD1 (5 bases). Trimming took 6 bases from V and 5 from J, leaving 19 bases between them. CDR1 and CDR2 (germline): MNHEY, SMNVEV (reference sequence). This CDR3 spans 15 amino acids. CDR3: CASSQDGHPLTEAFF. The CDR3 region has the DNA TGTGCCAGCAGCCAAGACGGACATCCCTTAACTGAAGCTTTCTTT.

This clonotype was found many times. The chain carries TRBV28 and TRBJ2-7; the match to TRBD1 covers 9 bases. The germline CDR1 and CDR2 sequences are MDHEN and SYDVKM. V dropped 6 bases and J dropped 4; count of bases not matched to a gene: 7. This CDR3 is 14 amino acids long. DNA for the CDR3: TGTGCCAGCAGAGATGACAGGGGGGCTTACGAGCAGTACTTC. This encodes CASRDDRGAYEQYF.

This clonotype was seen more than once but under ten times. V is TRBV6-2 or TRBV6-3 and J is TRBJ2-7; 7 bases match TRBD2. The J segment lost 0 bases and the V segment lost 1 base, leaving 6 bases of the junction unmatched. CDR1 and CDR2 (germline): MNHEY, SVGEGT. The CDR3 loop spans 16 amino acids. The CDR3 reads CASSYLEAGDSYEQYF. The DNA for the CDR3 is TGTGCCAGCAGTTACTTAGAGGCGGGAGACTCCTACGAGCAGTACTTC.

This clonotype was observed many times. Germline and junction disagree at one end, which may indicate a read error. The chain employs TRBV5-1 and TRBJ2-7; 8 bases map to TRBD1. Per the germline V gene, CDR1 is SGHRS and CDR2 is YFSETQ. The CDR3 length is 14 residues. This CDR3 is CASSIGTGNGEQYF. The CDR3 DNA reads TGTGCCAGCAGCATTGGGACAGGTAACGGAGAGCAGTACTTC.

There are many counts of this clonotype. The rearrangement uses TRBV7-3 and TRBJ2-7; tentatively, D is TRBD2 (6 bases). Looked up from germline, CDR1 is SGHTA and CDR2 is FQGTGA. Trimming shortened V by 5 bases and J by 1 base, and 12 bases separated the two germline ends. This CDR3 has 14 amino acids. The CDR3: CASSLGSASYEQYF. CDR3 nucleotide sequence: TGTGCCAGCAGCCTCGGGAGCGCTTCCTACGAGCAGTACTTC.